The rows below give T cell receptor beta chains drawn from one sample of a study of cytomegalovirus exposure and HLA in healthy donors. Libraries were prepared by immunoSEQ multiplex PCR; TCRdb keeps only in-frame clonotypes and omits some of them. Here the sample spans over 130,000 clones, 70% to 90% being singletons. The sequenced material came from PBMCs. These receptors were taken from a woman aged 40 to 55 in good health and CMV-seronegative. Both conserved end residues are part of each CDR3. Each record gives: J gene, V gene, CDR3 protein.

J gene: TRBJ1-5
V gene: TRBV7-2
CDR3 protein: CASSLVAVYQPQHF

J gene: TRBJ1-2
V gene: TRBV6-5
CDR3 protein: CASSYFEGLGYTF

J gene: TRBJ1-5
V gene: TRBV6-5
CDR3 protein: CASSRDRNNQPQHF

J gene: TRBJ2-3
V gene: TRBV9
CDR3 protein: CASSPLPLGTDTQYF

J gene: TRBJ2-1
V gene: TRBV11-2
CDR3 protein: CASSETSIGIYNEQFF

J gene: TRBJ2-3
V gene: TRBV7-9
CDR3 protein: CASSFLVTAFSSTDTQYF

J gene: TRBJ2-2
V gene: TRBV5-4
CDR3 protein: CASSLETGNTGELFF

J gene: TRBJ2-1
V gene: TRBV4-2
CDR3 protein: CASSQGSAGADNEQFF

J gene: NA
V gene: TRBV2
CDR3 protein: CASSGDRGLHEQYF

J gene: TRBJ2-1
V gene: TRBV4-2
CDR3 protein: CASSRGGESENEQFF

J gene: TRBJ2-7
V gene: TRBV2
CDR3 protein: CASSVPTGTEQYF

J gene: TRBJ2-3
V gene: TRBV11-3
CDR3 protein: CASSLDRGAGAPDTQYF

J gene: TRBJ2-5
V gene: TRBV7-7
CDR3 protein: CASSSSSGRARETQYF

J gene: TRBJ2-1
V gene: TRBV7-7
CDR3 protein: CASSTGGRSGYNEQFF

J gene: TRBJ2-1
V gene: TRBV30
CDR3 protein: CAWSGGRTSRYNEQFF

J gene: TRBJ2-7
V gene: TRBV9
CDR3 protein: CASSAVGSGDYEQYF

J gene: TRBJ2-7
V gene: TRBV7-9
CDR3 protein: CASSWAGQSAYEQYF

J gene: TRBJ2-2
V gene: TRBV7-2
CDR3 protein: CASSQPYPAGELFF

J gene: TRBJ1-1
V gene: TRBV5-1
CDR3 protein: CASKEQGSSTEAFF

J gene: TRBJ2-2
V gene: TRBV25-1
CDR3 protein: CASSESGLAGVTGELFF

J gene: TRBJ2-4
V gene: TRBV6-6
CDR3 protein: CASSDLGTRDSHF

J gene: TRBJ2-1
V gene: TRBV5-4
CDR3 protein: CASSGVANEQFF

J gene: TRBJ2-6
V gene: TRBV7-9
CDR3 protein: CASSLQRFSGANVLTF

J gene: TRBJ1-4
V gene: TRBV30
CDR3 protein: CAWSLRTGGGLRGLFF

J gene: TRBJ2-3
V gene: TRBV28
CDR3 protein: CASSLSTGGGTDTQYF

J gene: TRBJ1-6
V gene: TRBV6-5
CDR3 protein: CASRSSSSPLHF

J gene: TRBJ1-2
V gene: TRBV11-3
CDR3 protein: CASSLGTTYGYTF

J gene: TRBJ2-7
V gene: TRBV7-3
CDR3 protein: CASSSNSGYEQYF

J gene: TRBJ2-1
V gene: TRBV28
CDR3 protein: CASSPTGTGTNNEQFF

J gene: TRBJ2-5
V gene: TRBV5-8
CDR3 protein: CASSFQAGRLETQYF

J gene: TRBJ2-2
V gene: TRBV7-6
CDR3 protein: CASSLRGGNTGELFF